This T cell receptor beta chain appears in the sequencing data of a study of post-analysis software for immune sequencing data. Study summary: Disease trajectories encompassed relapsing-remitting, secondary progressive and progressive-relapsing multiple sclerosis. The study's findings and limits: Samples made in the same batch grouped tightly together by F measure. Multiple sclerosis patients showed significantly lower normalized Chao1 diversity than controls did. A handful of TRBV segments, including TRBV5-6, TRBV5-1 and TRBV20-1, were more frequent in patients than controls.

The TCR beta cDNA libraries contained unique molecular identifiers. TCRdb itself ran the PCR reads through MiXCR, one entry per CDR3 protein. The top ten clones hold approximately 4.3% of a sample with some 890,000 distinct CDR3 sequences, roughly 50% of them seen once. Trimming took 0 bases from V and 8 from J, leaving 16 bases between them. CDR3 length: 15 amino acids. In germline, CDR1 is SEHNR, CDR2 FQNEAQ (reference sequence). As for this clonotype: What it binds is unknown.

The sequenced material came from blood. This sequence was found in a girl under 18 with multiple sclerosis. This chain links TRBV7-9 with TRBJ1-2; D might be TRBD1 (6 bases). CDR3 region: CASSLAGGGPGGYTF. The CDR3 DNA follows: TGTGCCAGCAGCTTAGCTGGGGGCGGCCCCGGAGGCTACACCTTC.